The rows below give T cell receptor beta chains drawn from one sample of a study of low-dose radiotherapy and immunotherapy resistance in tumors. TCRdb passed the reads through MiXCR, listing each CDR3 protein once. This repertoire shows approximately 80,000 distinct CDR3 sequences, 15% to 20% found once; its top ten account for 1.3% to 1.5%. Sample: PBMCs, taken after low-dose radiotherapy plus immunotherapy. The receptor set was obtained from a male donor with prostate cancer. Both conserved end residues are part of each CDR3. Each record gives: J gene, D gene, clone size, V gene, CDR3 DNA, CDR3 protein. The D gene is left open where the match is weak. Some rows have no size entry. The others give once, few or many, or a class for an expanded clone.

j_gene: TRBJ2-7
d_gene: TRBD1
abundance: .
v_gene: TRBV5-1
CDR3nt: TGCGCCAGCAGCCCGCCGGGACAGATCTACGAGCAGTACTTC
CDR3aa: CASSPPGQIYEQYF

j_gene: TRBJ2-3
d_gene: .
abundance: many
v_gene: TRBV21-1
CDR3nt: TGTGCCAACGTAGCGGGAGGGCCTTTAGATACGCAGTATTTT
CDR3aa: CANVAGGPLDTQYF

j_gene: TRBJ2-7
d_gene: TRBD2
abundance: many
v_gene: TRBV28
CDR3nt: TGTGCCAGCAGCGGACCTAGCGGGGAGAGCTCCTACGAGCAGTACTTC
CDR3aa: CASSGPSGESSYEQYF

j_gene: TRBJ2-2
d_gene: .
abundance: many
v_gene: TRBV12-3/TRBV12-4
CDR3nt: TGTGCCAGCAGTTTAGTAGGGGGCACCGGGGAGCTGTTTTTT
CDR3aa: CASSLVGGTGELFF

j_gene: TRBJ2-7
d_gene: TRBD2
abundance: many
v_gene: TRBV28
CDR3nt: TGTGCCAGTCGTTCGGGACTAGCGGGTGGCGAGCAGTACTTC
CDR3aa: CASRSGLAGGEQYF

j_gene: TRBJ1-2
d_gene: .
abundance: many
v_gene: TRBV28
CDR3nt: TGTGCCAGCAGTTTCAAGACTGATGGCTACACCTTC
CDR3aa: CASSFKTDGYTF

j_gene: TRBJ1-2
d_gene: .
abundance: .
v_gene: TRBV11-2
CDR3nt: TGTGCCAGCAGCTTTATGCAGCACTATGGCTACACCTTC
CDR3aa: CASSFMQHYGYTF

j_gene: TRBJ2-1
d_gene: .
abundance: many
v_gene: TRBV29-1
CDR3nt: TGCAGCGCCGATCCGGGACCGGACCCCAATGAGCAGTTCTTC
CDR3aa: CSADPGPDPNEQFF

j_gene: TRBJ1-1
d_gene: .
abundance: many
v_gene: TRBV7-9
CDR3nt: TGTGCCAGCAGCTTAGCGCAGGGCAAGGGAGCTTTCTTT
CDR3aa: CASSLAQGKGAFF

j_gene: TRBJ1-6
d_gene: .
abundance: .
v_gene: TRBV28
CDR3nt: TGTGCCAACAGCCCCTCGGGGAATTCACCCCTCCACTTT
CDR3aa: CANSPSGNSPLHF

j_gene: TRBJ2-1
d_gene: TRBD1
abundance: many
v_gene: TRBV29-1
CDR3nt: TGCAGCGTTGAAAGGGGGCGGAATGAGCAGTTCTTC
CDR3aa: CSVERGRNEQFF

j_gene: TRBJ2-7
d_gene: .
abundance: .
v_gene: TRBV4-3
CDR3nt: TGCGCCAGCAGCCAAGAAGGTCCAAAGGCGTGGGACGAGCAGTACTTC
CDR3aa: CASSQEGPKAWDEQYF

j_gene: TRBJ2-7
d_gene: TRBD2
abundance: many
v_gene: TRBV19
CDR3nt: TGTGCCAGTAGTATCCGGCCCGGGACTAGCGGGAGGAGCTACGAGCAGTACTTC
CDR3aa: CASSIRPGTSGRSYEQYF

j_gene: TRBJ2-3
d_gene: .
abundance: many
v_gene: TRBV11-2
CDR3nt: TGTGCCAGCAGCTTTTCTGGGGGGATATCAGATACGCAGTATTTT
CDR3aa: CASSFSGGISDTQYF

j_gene: TRBJ1-5
d_gene: TRBD1
abundance: many
v_gene: TRBV4-1
CDR3nt: TGCGCCAGCAGCCTCCGGGACAGGGACCCGCAGCCCCAGCATTTT
CDR3aa: CASSLRDRDPQPQHF

j_gene: TRBJ1-6
d_gene: TRBD1
abundance: many
v_gene: TRBV7-8
CDR3nt: TGTGCCAGCAGCTCGGGGACAGAGAATTCACCCCTCCACTTT
CDR3aa: CASSSGTENSPLHF

j_gene: TRBJ2-4
d_gene: .
abundance: many
v_gene: TRBV2
CDR3nt: TGTGCCAGCAGTGAAAGGGCCGCGGATGGGGCGAGAGCCAAAAACATTCAGTACTTC
CDR3aa: CASSERAADGARAKNIQYF

j_gene: TRBJ1-5
d_gene: TRBD1
abundance: few
v_gene: TRBV28
CDR3nt: TGTGCCAGCAGTTTATCGGACAGGCGCAATCAGCCCCAGCATTTT
CDR3aa: CASSLSDRRNQPQHF

j_gene: TRBJ2-1
d_gene: .
abundance: many
v_gene: TRBV11-2
CDR3nt: TGTGCCAGCAGCTTAGGGAGCGTGAGGGGGGATGAGCAGTTCTTC
CDR3aa: CASSLGSVRGDEQFF

j_gene: TRBJ2-7
d_gene: .
abundance: .
v_gene: TRBV29-1
CDR3nt: TGCAGCACTTGGAAAAACCACGAGCAGTACTTC
CDR3aa: CSTWKNHEQYF

j_gene: TRBJ2-7
d_gene: .
abundance: many
v_gene: TRBV20-1
CDR3nt: TGCAGTGCTAGAGCTGGGGGTTGGGGTCAACTCTACGAGCAGTACTTC
CDR3aa: CSARAGGWGQLYEQYF

j_gene: TRBJ1-5
d_gene: .
abundance: few
v_gene: TRBV6-2/TRBV6-3
CDR3nt: TGTGCCAGCAGTTACACTATAAGTACGGCACTCGAAAATCAGCCCCAGCATTTT
CDR3aa: CASSYTISTALENQPQHF

j_gene: TRBJ2-5
d_gene: .
abundance: .
v_gene: TRBV5-6
CDR3nt: TGTGCCAGCAGCAATCCGTCCTCAGGAGAGACCCAGTACTTC
CDR3aa: CASSNPSSGETQYF

j_gene: TRBJ2-7
d_gene: TRBD2
abundance: few
v_gene: TRBV3-1
CDR3nt: TGTGCCAGCAGCCAAGGATCTTTCGGGAGGGCCATCTACGAGCAGTACTTC
CDR3aa: CASSQGSFGRAIYEQYF

j_gene: TRBJ2-2
d_gene: .
abundance: many
v_gene: TRBV5-1
CDR3nt: TGCGCCAGCAGCTTAGGATCTATTACCGGGGAGCTGTTTTTT
CDR3aa: CASSLGSITGELFF

j_gene: TRBJ2-3
d_gene: .
abundance: many
v_gene: TRBV12-3/TRBV12-4
CDR3nt: TGTGCCAGCAGTTTATCCTCCGGGGCGGATACGCAGTATTTT
CDR3aa: CASSLSSGADTQYF

j_gene: TRBJ2-5
d_gene: .
abundance: .
v_gene: TRBV5-6
CDR3nt: TGTGCCAGCAGCTTGATGGGTTCCCCGGAGACCCAGTACTTC
CDR3aa: CASSLMGSPETQYF

j_gene: TRBJ2-7
d_gene: TRBD2
abundance: many
v_gene: TRBV20-1
CDR3nt: TGCAGTGCTAGAGAAAGAGGCGGGAGTAGGGCCTACGAGCAGTACTTC
CDR3aa: CSARERGGSRAYEQYF

j_gene: TRBJ2-7
d_gene: TRBD1
abundance: many
v_gene: TRBV7-2
CDR3nt: TGTGCCAGCAGCTTAGGGACAGGCCGCCTTTCCTACGAGCAGTACTTC
CDR3aa: CASSLGTGRLSYEQYF

j_gene: TRBJ1-1
d_gene: .
abundance: many
v_gene: TRBV9
CDR3nt: TGTGCCAGCAGCATTGGACAGATCAACACTGAAGCTTTCTTT
CDR3aa: CASSIGQINTEAFF

j_gene: TRBJ2-7
d_gene: TRBD1
abundance: .
v_gene: TRBV5-1
CDR3nt: TGCGCCAGCAGCGTGTCCGGGACAGTATCCTACGAGCAGTACTTC
CDR3aa: CASSVSGTVSYEQYF

j_gene: TRBJ2-3
d_gene: TRBD2
abundance: many
v_gene: TRBV7-2
CDR3nt: TGTGCCAGCAGCTTAGGCTCCGGGACTAGCCATATATCAGATACGCAGTATTTT
CDR3aa: CASSLGSGTSHISDTQYF

j_gene: TRBJ2-7
d_gene: .
abundance: many
v_gene: TRBV20-1
CDR3nt: TGCAGTGCTCGCACCCCGCCGGCGGGAGAGCAGTACTTC
CDR3aa: CSARTPPAGEQYF

j_gene: TRBJ2-1
d_gene: TRBD2
abundance: many
v_gene: TRBV9
CDR3nt: TGTGCCAGCAGCCCCGGGACTAGCGGGAGCGATGAGCAGTTCTTC
CDR3aa: CASSPGTSGSDEQFF

j_gene: TRBJ2-1
d_gene: .
abundance: .
v_gene: TRBV7-8
CDR3nt: TGTGCCAGCAGCTTAGCGGAGAGCGGGTGGGGTGAGCAGTTCTTC
CDR3aa: CASSLAESGWGEQFF

j_gene: TRBJ2-3
d_gene: .
abundance: many
v_gene: TRBV10-3
CDR3nt: TGTGCCATCAGTGAGGGGGCAGATACGCAGTATTTT
CDR3aa: CAISEGADTQYF

j_gene: TRBJ2-7
d_gene: TRBD1
abundance: many
v_gene: TRBV9
CDR3nt: TGTGCCAGCAGCCCAACCGGGACAGGGAACCGCGAGCAGTACTTC
CDR3aa: CASSPTGTGNREQYF

j_gene: TRBJ2-1
d_gene: .
abundance: few
v_gene: TRBV5-1
CDR3nt: TGCGCCAGCAGCCCCGGGACGACGGGGTATCCTGAGCAGTTCTTC
CDR3aa: CASSPGTTGYPEQFF

j_gene: TRBJ1-1
d_gene: .
abundance: many
v_gene: TRBV29-1
CDR3nt: TGCAGCGTCAGCCTAAGCATGAACACTGAAGCTTTCTTT
CDR3aa: CSVSLSMNTEAFF

j_gene: TRBJ1-2
d_gene: TRBD1
abundance: many
v_gene: TRBV12-3/TRBV12-4
CDR3nt: TGTGCCAGCACGCCCGACGCCGGGGTCGGGACAGGGGGCTATGGCTACACCTTC
CDR3aa: CASTPDAGVGTGGYGYTF

j_gene: TRBJ2-7
d_gene: .
abundance: many
v_gene: TRBV6-5
CDR3nt: TGTGCCAGCAGCTCACCATCCTACGAGCAGTACTTC
CDR3aa: CASSSPSYEQYF

j_gene: TRBJ2-1
d_gene: TRBD2
abundance: many
v_gene: TRBV6-5
CDR3nt: TGTGCCAGCAGTTACATAGCGGGAGCCGATGAGCAGTTCTTC
CDR3aa: CASSYIAGADEQFF

j_gene: TRBJ1-1
d_gene: .
abundance: many
v_gene: TRBV4-2
CDR3nt: TGTGCCAGCAGCCATGGCCAGAGAATGAACACTGAAGCTTTCTTT
CDR3aa: CASSHGQRMNTEAFF

j_gene: TRBJ1-2
d_gene: .
abundance: many
v_gene: TRBV20-1
CDR3nt: TGCAGTGCCACAACTGGGGTTTGGTATGGCTACACCTTC
CDR3aa: CSATTGVWYGYTF

j_gene: TRBJ1-1
d_gene: TRBD1
abundance: many
v_gene: TRBV20-1
CDR3nt: TGCAGTGCGCCCGGGACAGATCTAACTGAAGCTTTCTTT
CDR3aa: CSAPGTDLTEAFF

j_gene: TRBJ1-5
d_gene: .
abundance: many
v_gene: TRBV5-1
CDR3nt: TGCGCCAGCAGCTTGGGGGACGGCGGTAGTCAGCCCCAGCATTTT
CDR3aa: CASSLGDGGSQPQHF

j_gene: TRBJ2-5
d_gene: TRBD2
abundance: many
v_gene: TRBV7-2
CDR3nt: TGTGCCAGCAGCCCCCGGACTAGCGGGAGTTACGGAGAGACCCAGTACTTC
CDR3aa: CASSPRTSGSYGETQYF

j_gene: TRBJ2-6
d_gene: TRBD1
abundance: .
v_gene: TRBV6-6
CDR3nt: TGTGCCAGCAGTCTCGGACAGGGTCCCCCCTCTGGGGCCAACGTCCTGACTTTC
CDR3aa: CASSLGQGPPSGANVLTF

j_gene: TRBJ2-1
d_gene: TRBD1
abundance: many
v_gene: TRBV5-1
CDR3nt: TGCGCCAGCAGCGGAGCCGGGACAGGGGGCGAGGGGAACTACAATGAGCAGTTCTTC
CDR3aa: CASSGAGTGGEGNYNEQFF

j_gene: TRBJ2-1
d_gene: TRBD2
abundance: .
v_gene: TRBV27
CDR3nt: TGTGCCAGCAGTTCCCTACTAGCGGGGTACAATGAGCAGTTCTTC
CDR3aa: CASSSLLAGYNEQFF

j_gene: TRBJ2-7
d_gene: .
abundance: many
v_gene: TRBV28
CDR3nt: TGTGCCAGCAGATTTCTGGGCGCCGCCTACGAGCAGTACTTC
CDR3aa: CASRFLGAAYEQYF